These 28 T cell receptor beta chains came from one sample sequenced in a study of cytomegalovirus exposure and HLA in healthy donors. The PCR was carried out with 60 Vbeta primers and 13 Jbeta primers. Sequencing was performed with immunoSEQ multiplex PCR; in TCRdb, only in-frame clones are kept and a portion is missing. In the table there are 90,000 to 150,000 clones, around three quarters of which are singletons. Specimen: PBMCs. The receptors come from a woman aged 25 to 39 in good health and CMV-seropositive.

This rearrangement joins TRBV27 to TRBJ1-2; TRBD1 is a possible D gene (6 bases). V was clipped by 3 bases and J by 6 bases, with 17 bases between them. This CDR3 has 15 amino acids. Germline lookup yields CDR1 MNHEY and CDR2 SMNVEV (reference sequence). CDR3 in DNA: TGTGCCAGCAGTTTTACACAGGGAACAAGGGATGGCTACACCTTC. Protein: CASSFTQGTRDGYTF.

The DNA of the CDR3 is TGTGCCAGTAGCCCAGCGGGAAGGGTCGACGAGCAGTACTTC. It is translated as CASSPAGRVDEQYF. The V call is TRBV19, the J call TRBJ2-7, with 7 bases that match TRBD2. V dropped 6 bases and J dropped 5; count of bases not matched to a gene: 10. This CDR3 has 14 residues. Per germline, CDR1 LNHDA and CDR2 SQIVND (reference sequence).

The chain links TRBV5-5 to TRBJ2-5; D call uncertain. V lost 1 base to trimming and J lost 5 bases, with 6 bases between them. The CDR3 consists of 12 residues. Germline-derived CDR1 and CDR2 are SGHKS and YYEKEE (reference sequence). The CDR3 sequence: CASSLPEETQYF. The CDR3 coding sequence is TGTGCCAGCAGCTTGCCGGAGGAGACCCAGTACTTC.

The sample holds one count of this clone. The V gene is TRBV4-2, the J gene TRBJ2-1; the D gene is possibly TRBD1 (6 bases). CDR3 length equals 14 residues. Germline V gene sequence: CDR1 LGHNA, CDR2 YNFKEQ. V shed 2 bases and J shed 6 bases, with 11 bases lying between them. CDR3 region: CASSQPQQGNEQFF. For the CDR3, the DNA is TGTGCCAGCAGCCAACCTCAACAGGGCAATGAGCAGTTCTTC.

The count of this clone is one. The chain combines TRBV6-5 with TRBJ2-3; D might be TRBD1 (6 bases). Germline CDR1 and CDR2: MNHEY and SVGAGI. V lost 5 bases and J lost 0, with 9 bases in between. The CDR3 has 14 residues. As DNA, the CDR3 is TGTGCCAGCAGTAACAGGGAAAGCACAGATACGCAGTATTTT. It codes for CASSNRESTDTQYF.

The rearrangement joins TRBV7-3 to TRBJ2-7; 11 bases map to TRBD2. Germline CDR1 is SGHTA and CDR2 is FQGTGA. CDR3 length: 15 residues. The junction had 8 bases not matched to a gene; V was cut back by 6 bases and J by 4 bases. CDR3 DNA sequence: TGTGCCAGCAGTTTTAGCGGGGGGGCCGGTTACGAGCAGTACTTC. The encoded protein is CASSFSGGAGYEQYF. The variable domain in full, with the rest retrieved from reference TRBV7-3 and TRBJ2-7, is GAGVSQTPSNKVTEKGKYVELRCDPISGHTALYWYRQSLGQGPEFLIYFQGTGAADDSGLPNDRFFAVRPEGSVSTLKIQRTERGDSAVYLCASSFSGGAGYEQYFGPGTRLTVT.

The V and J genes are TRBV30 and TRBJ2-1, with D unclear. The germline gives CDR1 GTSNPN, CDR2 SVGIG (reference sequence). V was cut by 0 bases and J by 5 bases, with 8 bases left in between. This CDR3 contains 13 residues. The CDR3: CAWSVWSNNEQFF. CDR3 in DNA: TGTGCCTGGAGTGTCTGGAGCAACAATGAGCAGTTCTTC.

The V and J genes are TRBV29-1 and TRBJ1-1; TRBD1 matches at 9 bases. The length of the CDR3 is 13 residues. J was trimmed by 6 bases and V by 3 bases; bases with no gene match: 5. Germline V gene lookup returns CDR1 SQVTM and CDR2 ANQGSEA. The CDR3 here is CSVDSGTGPEAFF. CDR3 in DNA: TGCAGCGTTGATTCCGGGACAGGGCCTGAAGCTTTCTTT. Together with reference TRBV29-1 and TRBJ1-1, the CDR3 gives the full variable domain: SAVISQKPSRDICQRGTSLTIQCQVDSQVTMMFWYRQQPGQSLTLIATANQGSEATYESGFVIDKFPISRPNLTFSTLTVSNMSPEDSSIYLCSVDSGTGPEAFFGQGTRLTVV.

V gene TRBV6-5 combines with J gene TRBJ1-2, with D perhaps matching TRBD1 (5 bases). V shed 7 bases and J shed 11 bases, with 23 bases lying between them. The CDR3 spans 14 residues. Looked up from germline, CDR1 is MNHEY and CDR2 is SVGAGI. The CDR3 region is CASTPARGSLSYTF. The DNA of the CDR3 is TGTGCCAGCACCCCCGCCCGGGGGTCATTGTCTTACACCTTC.

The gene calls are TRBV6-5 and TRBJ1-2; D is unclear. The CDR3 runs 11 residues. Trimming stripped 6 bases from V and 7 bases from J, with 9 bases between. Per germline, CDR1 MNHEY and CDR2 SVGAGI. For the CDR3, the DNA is TGTGCCAGCAGCCAATCAGGTGGCTACACCTTC. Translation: CASSQSGGYTF.

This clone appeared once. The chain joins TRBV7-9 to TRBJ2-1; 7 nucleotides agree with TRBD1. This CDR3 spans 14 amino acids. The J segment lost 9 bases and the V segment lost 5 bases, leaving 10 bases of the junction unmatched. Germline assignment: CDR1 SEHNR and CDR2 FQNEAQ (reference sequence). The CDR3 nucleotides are TGTGCCAGCAGCCCCCGACAGGGTACTGGTGAGCAGTTCTTC. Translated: CASSPRQGTGEQFF.

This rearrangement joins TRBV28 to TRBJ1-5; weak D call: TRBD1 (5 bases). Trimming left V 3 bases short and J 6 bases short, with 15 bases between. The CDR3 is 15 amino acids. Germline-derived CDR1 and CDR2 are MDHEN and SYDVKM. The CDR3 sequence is CASSFPRAGGQPQHF. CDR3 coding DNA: TGTGCCAGCAGTTTCCCCAGGGCGGGAGGTCAGCCCCAGCATTTT. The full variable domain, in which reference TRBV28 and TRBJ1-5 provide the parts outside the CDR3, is DVKVTQSSRYLVKRTGEKVFLECVQDMDHENMFWYRQDPGLGLRLIYFSYDVKMKEKGDIPEGYSVSREKKERFSLILESASTNQTSMYLCASSFPRAGGQPQHFGDGTRLSIL.

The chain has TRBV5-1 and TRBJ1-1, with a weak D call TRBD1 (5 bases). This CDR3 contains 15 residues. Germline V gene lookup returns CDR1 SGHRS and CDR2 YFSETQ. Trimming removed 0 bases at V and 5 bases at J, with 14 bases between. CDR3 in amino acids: CASSLGRQGFTEAFF. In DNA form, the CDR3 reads TGCGCCAGCAGCTTGGGCCGTCAGGGTTTTACTGAAGCTTTCTTT.

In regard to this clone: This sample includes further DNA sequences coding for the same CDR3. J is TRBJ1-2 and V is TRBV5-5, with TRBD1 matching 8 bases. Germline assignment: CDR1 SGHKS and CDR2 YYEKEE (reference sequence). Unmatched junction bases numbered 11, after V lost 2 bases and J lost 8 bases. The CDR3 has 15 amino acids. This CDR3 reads CASSFEDRGLEGYTF. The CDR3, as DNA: TGTGCCAGCAGCTTCGAAGACAGGGGACTTGAGGGCTACACCTTC.

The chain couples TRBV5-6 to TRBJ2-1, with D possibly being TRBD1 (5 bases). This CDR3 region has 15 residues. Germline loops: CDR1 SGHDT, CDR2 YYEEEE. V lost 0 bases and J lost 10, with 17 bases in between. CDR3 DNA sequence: TGTGCCAGCAGCTTGGATTGGGGCTCCGCGGTCGAGCAGTTCTTC. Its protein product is CASSLDWGSAVEQFF.

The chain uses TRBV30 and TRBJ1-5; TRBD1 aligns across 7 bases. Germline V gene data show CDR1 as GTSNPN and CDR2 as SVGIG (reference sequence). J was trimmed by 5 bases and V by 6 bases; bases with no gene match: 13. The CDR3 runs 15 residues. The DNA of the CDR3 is TGTGCCTGCGAGGGCACCGGCAGGGGGGATCAGCCCCAGCATTTT. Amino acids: CACEGTGRGDQPQHF.

The CDR3 sequence: CASSLRARGGMAKNIQYF. DNA for the CDR3: TGCGCCAGCAGCTTGAGGGCCCGGGGGGGCATGGCCAAAAACATTCAGTACTTC. The rearrangement links TRBV5-1 to TRBJ2-4; 8 positions agree with TRBD2. This CDR3 is 18 amino acids long. Germline CDR1 SGHRS, CDR2 YFSETQ. The ends lost 1 base at V and 1 base at J; junction bases unmatched: 10. The variable domain in full, with the rest retrieved from reference TRBV5-1 and TRBJ2-4, is KAGVTQTPRYLIKTRGQQVTLSCSPISGHRSVSWYQQTPGQGLQFLFEYFSETQRNKGNFPGRFSGRQFSNSRSEMNVSTLELGDSALYLCASSLRARGGMAKNIQYFGAGTRLSVL.

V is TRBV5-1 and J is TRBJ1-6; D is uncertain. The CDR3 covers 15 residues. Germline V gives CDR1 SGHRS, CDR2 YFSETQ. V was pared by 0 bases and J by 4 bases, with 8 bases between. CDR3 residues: CASSLAPGYNSPLHF. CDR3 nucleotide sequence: TGCGCCAGCAGCTTGGCCCCGGGGTATAATTCACCCCTCCACTTT.

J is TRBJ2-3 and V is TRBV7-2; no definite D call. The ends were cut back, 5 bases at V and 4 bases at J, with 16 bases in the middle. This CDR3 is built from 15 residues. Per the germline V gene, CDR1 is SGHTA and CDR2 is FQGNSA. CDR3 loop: CASSQSPGFADTQYF. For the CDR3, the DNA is TGTGCCAGCAGCCAAAGCCCTGGTTTTGCAGATACGCAGTATTTT.

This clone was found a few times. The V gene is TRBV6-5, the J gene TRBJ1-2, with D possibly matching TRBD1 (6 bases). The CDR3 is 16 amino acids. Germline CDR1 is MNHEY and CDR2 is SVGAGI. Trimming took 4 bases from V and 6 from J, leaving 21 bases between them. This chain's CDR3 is CASSSPRGGAGHGYTF. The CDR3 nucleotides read TGTGCCAGCAGTTCCCCTCGGGGGGGCGCCGGTCATGGCTACACCTTC.

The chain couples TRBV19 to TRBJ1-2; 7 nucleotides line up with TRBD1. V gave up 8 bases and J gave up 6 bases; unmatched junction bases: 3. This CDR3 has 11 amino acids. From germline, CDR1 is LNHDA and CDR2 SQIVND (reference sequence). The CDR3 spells CASQGGHGYTF. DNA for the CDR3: TGTGCCAGTCAAGGGGGCCATGGCTACACCTTC.

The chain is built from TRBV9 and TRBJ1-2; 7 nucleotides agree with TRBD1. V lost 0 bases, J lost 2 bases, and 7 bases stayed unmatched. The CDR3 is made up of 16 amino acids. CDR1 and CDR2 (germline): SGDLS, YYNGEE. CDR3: CASSVAGDSLNYGYTF. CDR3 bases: TGTGCCAGCAGCGTAGCAGGGGACAGTTTAAACTATGGCTACACCTTC. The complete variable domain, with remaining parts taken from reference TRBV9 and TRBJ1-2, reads DSGVTQTPKHLITATGQRVTLRCSPRSGDLSVYWYQQSLDQGLQFLIQYYNGEERAKGNILERFSAQQFPDLHSELNLSSLELGDSALYFCASSVAGDSLNYGYTFGSGTRLTVV.

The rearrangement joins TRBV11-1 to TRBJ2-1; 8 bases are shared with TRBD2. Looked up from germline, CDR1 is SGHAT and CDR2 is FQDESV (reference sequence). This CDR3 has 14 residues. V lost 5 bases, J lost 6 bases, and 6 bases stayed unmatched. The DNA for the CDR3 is TGTGCCAGCAGCGCGGGACTAGGGTTCAATGAGCAGTTCTTC. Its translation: CASSAGLGFNEQFF.

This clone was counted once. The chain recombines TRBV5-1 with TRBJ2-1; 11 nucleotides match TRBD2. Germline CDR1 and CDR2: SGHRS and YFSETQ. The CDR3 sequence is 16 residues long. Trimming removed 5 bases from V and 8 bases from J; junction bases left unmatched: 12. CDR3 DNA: TGCGCCAGCAGTCTGGTAGCGGGGGGGCCTCTAGATGAGCAGTTCTTC. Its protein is CASSLVAGGPLDEQFF.

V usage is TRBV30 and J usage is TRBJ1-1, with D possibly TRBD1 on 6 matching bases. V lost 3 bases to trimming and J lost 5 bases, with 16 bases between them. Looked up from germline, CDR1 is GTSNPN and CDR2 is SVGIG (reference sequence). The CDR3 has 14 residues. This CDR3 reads CAWSEGGWGTEAFF. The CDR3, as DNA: TGTGCCTGGAGCGAGGGGGGGTGGGGTACTGAAGCTTTCTTT.

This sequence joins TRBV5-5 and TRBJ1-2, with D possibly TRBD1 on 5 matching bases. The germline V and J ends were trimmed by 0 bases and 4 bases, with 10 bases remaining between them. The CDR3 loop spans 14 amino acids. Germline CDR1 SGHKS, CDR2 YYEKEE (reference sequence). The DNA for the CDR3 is TGTGCCAGCAGCTTGGGTTGGGACTCCTATGGCTACACCTTC. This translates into CASSLGWDSYGYTF.

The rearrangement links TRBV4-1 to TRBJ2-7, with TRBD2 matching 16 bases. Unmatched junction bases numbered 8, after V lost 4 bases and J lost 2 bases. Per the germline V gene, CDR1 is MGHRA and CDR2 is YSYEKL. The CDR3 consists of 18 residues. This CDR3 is CASSRGLAGGRVTYEQYF. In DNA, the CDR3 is TGCGCCAGCAGCCGGGGACTAGCGGGGGGGCGGGTAACCTACGAGCAGTACTTC.

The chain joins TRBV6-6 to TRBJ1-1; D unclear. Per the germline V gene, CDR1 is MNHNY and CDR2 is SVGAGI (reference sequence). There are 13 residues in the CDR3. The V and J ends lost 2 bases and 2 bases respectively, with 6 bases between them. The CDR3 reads CASSYPLNTEAFF. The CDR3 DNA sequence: TGTGCCAGCAGTTACCCCCTAAACACTGAAGCTTTCTTT.